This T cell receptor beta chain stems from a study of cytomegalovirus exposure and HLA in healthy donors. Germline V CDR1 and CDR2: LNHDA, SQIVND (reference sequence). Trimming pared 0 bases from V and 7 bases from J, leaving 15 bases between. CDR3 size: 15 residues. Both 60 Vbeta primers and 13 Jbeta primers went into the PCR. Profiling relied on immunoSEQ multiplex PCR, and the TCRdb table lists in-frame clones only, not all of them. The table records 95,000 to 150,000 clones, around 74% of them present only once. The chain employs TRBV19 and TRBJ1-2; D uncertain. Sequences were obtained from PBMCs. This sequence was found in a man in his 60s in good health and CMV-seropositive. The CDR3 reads CASSIDLDGRFGYTF. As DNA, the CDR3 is TGTGCCAGTAGTATAGATCTGGATGGGAGATTTGGCTACACCTTC.